Below are 15 T cell receptor beta chains sequenced from a single sample in a study of T cell repertoires in cytomegalovirus infection. TCRdb redid the calling of the reads with MiXCR, one entry per CDR3 protein. The data contain about 230,000 distinct CDR3 sequences, roughly 20% of them singletons. The sample taken for sequencing was CD8+ T cells from PBMCs. The receptors shown here come from a human donor in good health (CMV status not recorded). Some clones in this sample may be carry-over from other donors' samples.

With regard to this clonotype: The junction differs from germline at one of its ends, possibly a read error. The rearrangement joins TRBV6-2 or TRBV6-3 to TRBJ2-1; tentative D call: TRBD1 (6 bases). CDR3 size: 13 residues. Germline CDR1 MNHEY, CDR2 SVGEGT. CDR3 amino acids: CASSYTGYNEQLF. DNA for the CDR3: TGTGCCAGCAGCTACACAGGGTACAATGAGCAGCTCTTC.

The rearrangement joins TRBV5-5 to TRBJ1-2, with D perhaps TRBD1 (5 bases). The CDR3 has 15 residues. The germline V gene has CDR1 SGHKS and CDR2 YYEKEE (reference sequence). Trimming took off 0 bases at V and 4 bases at J, with 13 bases between the two ends. The CDR3 is CASSLDLGDGYGYTF. The CDR3, as DNA: TGTGCCAGCAGCTTGGATCTGGGGGACGGCTATGGCTACACCTTC.

As DNA, the CDR3 is TGTGCCAGCAGTTACGACAGGGGTGCCTACGAGCAGTACTTC. Its protein is CASSYDRGAYEQYF. The V call is TRBV6-5, the J call TRBJ2-7, with TRBD1 matching over 8 bases. V dropped 2 bases and J dropped 2; count of bases not matched to a gene: 2. The CDR3 is 14 amino acids. The V gene's germline CDR1 is MNHEY and CDR2 SVGAGI.

The genes are TRBV11-2 and TRBJ2-5; D possibly corresponds to TRBD1 (5 bases). Germline-derived CDR1 and CDR2 are SGHAT and FQNNGV. V was shortened by 4 bases and J by 7 bases, with 10 bases between the two germline ends. CDR3 size: 12 residues. In DNA form, the CDR3 reads TGTGCCAGCAGCTCTATCCAGGGGACCCAGTACTTC. Translated, it gives CASSSIQGTQYF.

This clonotype was counted many times. This chain joins TRBV7-9 and TRBJ1-1; 8 bases fit TRBD1. The CDR3 sequence is 15 residues long. V lost 4 bases, J lost 8 bases, and 12 bases stayed unmatched. Per germline, CDR1 SEHNR and CDR2 FQNEAQ (reference sequence). The CDR3 sequence is CASSSGQGQALEAFF. The DNA of the CDR3 is TGTGCCAGCAGCTCGGGGCAGGGACAGGCCCTCGAAGCTTTCTTT.

In its sample, this clonotype was seen a few times. The J gene is TRBJ2-1, the V gene TRBV27; D is undetermined. This CDR3 has 13 residues. Germline loops: CDR1 MNHEY, CDR2 SMNVEV (reference sequence). Between the trimmed V and J ends, which lost 2 bases and 10 bases, there was a span of 12 bases. Here the CDR3 reads CASSLALGLEQFF. CDR3 sequence (DNA): TGTGCCAGCAGTTTAGCCCTAGGGTTGGAGCAGTTCTTC.

The table lists this clonotype with a few counts. One end of the junction is discordant with germline, which a read error may explain. The rearrangement uses TRBV6-2 or TRBV6-3 and TRBJ1-1; D unclear. This CDR3 spans 13 amino acids. Per the germline V gene, CDR1 is MNHEY and CDR2 is SVGEGT. The CDR3 sequence is CTSNVGMNTEAFF. The DNA of the CDR3 is TGTACCAGCAATGTTGGCATGAACACTGAAGCTTTCTTT.

This clonotype was seen repeatedly, ten times or more. The J gene is TRBJ2-1, the V gene TRBV20-1; tentatively, D is TRBD2 (6 bases). CDR1 is DFQATT and CDR2 is SNEGSKA in the germline V gene (reference sequence). The length of the CDR3 is 16 residues. Trimming left V 0 bases short and J 6 bases short, with 18 bases between. CDR3 loop: CSARDGGGTQGNEQFF. The CDR3, as DNA: TGCAGTGCTAGAGATGGAGGCGGGACTCAAGGCAATGAGCAGTTCTTC.

Worth noting for this clonotype: A junction boundary mismatches the germline segment, possibly from a read error. The V gene is TRBV28, the J gene TRBJ2-7; a weak D match, TRBD1 (6 bases). The germline gives CDR1 MDHEN, CDR2 SYDVKM. CDR3 length: 14 residues. CDR3 bases: TGTGCCAGCAGTTTATTGTCAGGGGCCTACGGGCAGTACTTC. This codes for CASSLLSGAYGQYF.

V usage is TRBV6-1 and J usage is TRBJ2-7; 8 nucleotides align to TRBD1. Losses at the gene ends were 6 bases for V and 3 bases for J; bases not matched to a gene: 10. The CDR3 contains 15 residues. Germline V gene data show CDR1 as MNHNS and CDR2 as SASEGT. The CDR3 sequence is CASSSDRGTLYEQYF. In nucleotides, the CDR3 is TGTGCCAGCAGCTCTGACAGGGGCACTCTCTACGAGCAGTACTTC.

The chain carries TRBV29-1 and TRBJ2-1; 9 bases map to TRBD1. There are 15 residues in the CDR3. V trimming: 6 bases; J trimming: 1 base; junction bases outside the gene matches: 7. Germline CDR1 reads SQVTM; CDR2 reads ANQGSEA. CDR3 in amino acids: CSVPGTGISYNEQFF. CDR3 DNA sequence: TGCAGCGTCCCCGGGACAGGGATATCCTACAATGAGCAGTTCTTC.

This sequence joins TRBV6-6 and TRBJ1-2; D gene unclear. V lost 6 bases and J 4 bases, leaving 12 bases between the germline ends. Germline V lookup: CDR1 MNHNY, CDR2 SVGAGI (reference sequence). This CDR3 comprises 13 residues. CDR3 in amino acids: CASSLGTIYGYTF. Written as DNA, the CDR3 is TGTGCCAGCAGCCTAGGAACCATCTATGGCTACACCTTC.

This clonotype was detected a few times. This rearrangement joins TRBV2 to TRBJ1-6; D gene unclear. The CDR3 spans 14 residues. V dropped 3 bases and J dropped 8 bases, with 11 bases sitting between them. CDR1 and CDR2 (germline): SNHLY, FYNNEI. CDR3 residues: CASSEDRPDSPLHF. The CDR3 DNA reads TGTGCCAGCAGTGAGGACCGGCCAGATTCACCCCTCCACTTT.

The table lists this clonotype with many counts. The J gene is TRBJ1-2, the V gene TRBV28; D gene ambiguous. The V end lost 6 bases, the J end lost 0 bases, and 17 bases lay between the germline ends. Per the germline V gene, CDR1 is MDHEN and CDR2 is SYDVKM. The CDR3 covers 16 residues. CDR3 nucleotides: TGTGCCAGCAGCGTGAGGCCTCCCCCCACTAACTATGGCTACACCTTC. Translated: CASSVRPPPTNYGYTF.

CDR3 sequence (DNA): TGTGCCAGCAGCTCGCCCCAGCGGGGGTCCCAAGAGACCCAGTACTTC. It specifies CASSSPQRGSQETQYF. The V call is TRBV7-9, the J call TRBJ2-5; 8 bases fit TRBD2. The germline gives CDR1 SEHNR, CDR2 FQNEAQ (reference sequence). The V gene end was trimmed by 4 bases and the J gene end by 1 base; junction bases not matched to a gene: 8. The CDR3 sequence is 16 residues long.